This TCR beta chain was found in a study of radiation and T cells in renal cell carcinoma. Whole-study findings and limits: From baseline, blood top tumor clonotypes peaked at 2 weeks post-radiation.

The time point denotes: blood 2 weeks post-SBRT. Described treatment: 15 Gy SBRT to primary tumor, nephrectomy 4 weeks later. Repertoires were generated with immunoSEQ multiplex PCR, while TCRdb's copy carries only in-frame clones and drops some. The table has about 150,000 clones, approximately 88% seen once; the top ten hold around 13%. Concerning this clone itself: Its specificity is unknown.

CDR3 length: 14 residues. V dropped 5 bases and J dropped 5 bases, with 14 bases sitting between them. Germline V gene data show CDR1 as LGHNT and CDR2 as FRNRAP. The sample was blood, taken from a patient whose treatment included radiotherapy and nephrectomy. This sequence was found in a woman aged 50 to 65 with renal cell carcinoma. V and J are TRBV12-5 and TRBJ2-3; D is perhaps TRBD2 (6 bases). The CDR3 bases are TGTGCTAGTGGTCCGACGGACGGGAGAGATACGCAGTATTTT. Its protein is CASGPTDGRDTQYF.